This T cell receptor beta chain appears in the sequencing data of a study of cytomegalovirus exposure and HLA in healthy donors. Whole-study findings and limits: An analysis was carried out later, and it reportedly showed fewer N-insertions in an Asian-associated ancestry cluster than the approximately 670-donor mean. Further analysis, carried out later, found HLA-associated TCR beta chains more clonally expanded than equally common other chains.

In the PCR, 60 Vbeta and 13 Jbeta primers were used. TCRdb's copy holds only in-frame clones and misses some; the assay was immunoSEQ multiplex PCR. The data hold 150,000 to 200,000 clones, with around 80% observed a single time. Concerning this clone: The antigen remains undetermined.

Nominally healthy donors provided the samples, though records likely missed some immune exposures. CDR3 length: 15 amino acids. Germline V gene sequence: CDR1 SGHRS, CDR2 YFSETQ. Unmatched junction bases numbered 7, after V lost 0 bases and J lost 5 bases. V is TRBV5-1 and J is TRBJ2-7; 8 bases fit TRBD1. This sequence was found in a man aged 35 to 55 in good health and CMV-seropositive. The sequenced material came from PBMCs. Here the CDR3 reads CASSLEGQGANEQYF. The CDR3, as DNA: TGCGCCAGCAGCTTGGAGGGGCAGGGGGCCAACGAGCAGTACTTC.